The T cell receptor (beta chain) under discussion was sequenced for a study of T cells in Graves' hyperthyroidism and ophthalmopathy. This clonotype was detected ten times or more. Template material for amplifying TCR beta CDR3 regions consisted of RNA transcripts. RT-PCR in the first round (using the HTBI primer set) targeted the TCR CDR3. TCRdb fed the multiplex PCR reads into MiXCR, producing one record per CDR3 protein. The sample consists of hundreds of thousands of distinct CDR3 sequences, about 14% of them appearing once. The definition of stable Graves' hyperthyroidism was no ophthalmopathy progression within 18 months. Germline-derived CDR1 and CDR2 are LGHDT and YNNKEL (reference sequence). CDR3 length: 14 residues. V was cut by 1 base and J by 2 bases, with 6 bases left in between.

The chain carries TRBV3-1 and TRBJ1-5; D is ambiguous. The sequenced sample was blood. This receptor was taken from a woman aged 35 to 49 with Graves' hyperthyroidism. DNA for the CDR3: TGTGCCAGCAGCCAAGCTGAGGGCAATCAGCCCCAGCATTTT. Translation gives CASSQAEGNQPQHF. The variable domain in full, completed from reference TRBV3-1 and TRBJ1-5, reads DTAVSQTPKYLVTQMGNDKSIKCEQNLGHDTMYWYKQDSKKFLKIMFSYNNKELIINETVPNRFSPKSPDKAHLNLHINSLELGDSAVYFCASSQAEGNQPQHFGDGTRLSIL.